The T cell receptor beta chain under discussion was sequenced for a study of control samples from healthy donors and cancer patients. Clones were read by immunoSEQ multiplex PCR, and TCRdb kept only the in-frame ones, dropping some. The sample lists fewer than 200,000 clones; 85% to 95% were seen once. V gave up 3 bases and J gave up 4 bases, with 13 bases separating them. The germline V gene has CDR1 SGHTA and CDR2 FQGNSA. This CDR3 region has 14 residues. The chain uses TRBV7-2 and TRBJ2-7; tentatively, D is TRBD1 (6 bases). The clonotype was recovered from a woman aged 55-70 years in good health. The specimen was blood. DNA for the CDR3: TGTGCCAGCAGCTTTAGTACAGGGACGTACGAGCAGTACTTC. Translating it yields CASSFSTGTYEQYF. Full variable domain (missing parts from reference TRBV7-2 and TRBJ2-7): GAGVSQSPSNKVTEKGKDVELRCDPISGHTALYWYRQSLGQGLEFLIYFQGNSAPDKSGLPSDRFSAERTGGSVSTLTIQRTQQEDSAVYLCASSFSTGTYEQYFGPGTRLTVT.